This section outlines one T cell receptor (beta chain) sequence together with its context. Trimming stripped 4 bases from V and 4 bases from J, with 19 bases between. The CDR3 consists of 15 residues. Germline assignment: CDR1 DFQATT and CDR2 SNEGSKA (reference sequence). Together with a sample-barcoded 5' primer, a J-beta primer mix was included in a second PCR lasting roughly 6 to 12 cycles. TCRdb reanalysed the 5' RACE reads using MiXCR and keeps one entry per CDR3 protein. The sample yields roughly 1.5 million distinct CDR3 sequences, about 42% seen once. The sample comes from a study of blood T cells in healthy people across ages.

The chain combines TRBV20-1 with TRBJ1-2; tentatively, D is TRBD1 (6 bases). The TCR sequence derives from a young woman in good health. Sequencing input: blood. The CDR3 is CSANRDPAGAYGYTF. In DNA, the CDR3 is TGCAGTGCTAACCGGGACCCTGCAGGGGCCTATGGCTACACCTTC.